Listed below are T cell receptor beta chains from one sample, sequenced in a study of CXCR3-negative and CXCR3-positive naive CD8 T cells. Using the 5' RACE reads, TCRdb records one entry per CDR3 protein without DNA. The listing contains approximately 140,000 distinct CDR3 sequences. The sequenced sample consisted of naive CXCR3+ CD8+ T cells from blood. All receptors derive from a human donor in good health. Some clones in this sample may be carry-over from other donors' samples. The CDR3 runs from the conserved cysteine through the conserved F or W.

v_call	j_call	cdr3_aa
TRBV7-9	TRBJ2-2	CASTPWAGTGELFF
TRBV5-5	TRBJ1-1	CASRATQGATEAFF
TRBV7-9	TRBJ2-1	CASSTRTGTVLDNEQFF
TRBV7-9	TRBJ2-3	CASSRAIRTDTQYF
TRBV6-2/TRBV6-3	TRBJ1-1	CASRRTGGAEAFF
TRBV29-1	TRBJ1-2	CSARETGLYGYTF
TRBV6-5	TRBJ1-1	CASSYIRGAEAFF
TRBV28	TRBJ2-7	CASSPPTSGISYEQYF
TRBV29-1	TRBJ1-5	CSVDEGTGNQPQHF
TRBV6-6	TRBJ2-5	CASSVSTGVKTQYF
TRBV29-1	TRBJ2-2	CSVTAGYDTGELFF
TRBV5-5	TRBJ2-2	CASSLGHEGAGNTGELFF
TRBV7-9	TRBJ1-4	CASSLAHRVANEKLFF
TRBV7-9	TRBJ2-3	CASSVSTDTQYF
TRBV5-1	TRBJ2-7	CASSWTTGELEQYF
TRBV5-6	TRBJ2-7	CASSFIAGEQYF
TRBV28	TRBJ2-2	CASSLFARGRGELFF
TRBV14	TRBJ2-4	CASSPTSTLAKNIQYF
TRBV4-3	TRBJ2-1	CTSSSLLYNEQFF
TRBV9	TRBJ2-1	CASSPAGPTYNEQFF
TRBV2	TRBJ2-7	CASKGITAGGPYEQYF
TRBV25-1	TRBJ2-7	CASSETVGYEQYF
TRBV5-1	TRBJ2-3	CASSPPMGKDTQYF
TRBV5-1	TRBJ2-7	CASTWGSKSYEQYF
TRBV28	TRBJ1-5	CASRLTLNQPQHF
TRBV7-9	TRBJ2-7	CASTMAPSLNEQYF
TRBV28	TRBJ2-1	CASSFVNEQFF
TRBV29-1	TRBJ2-3	CSVDRLEDTQYF
TRBV7-6	TRBJ1-1	CASSGSGGNTEAFF
TRBV20-1	TRBJ2-2	CSAPRTGSLTGEPFF
TRBV6-2/TRBV6-3	TRBJ2-1	CASSYSVNEQFF
TRBV15	TRBJ2-7	CATSRVQGLEDEQYF
TRBV12-3/TRBV12-4	TRBJ2-3	CASSLALVDTQYF
TRBV28	TRBJ2-1	CASSLSRGLAGGEEQFF
TRBV14	TRBJ1-2	CASSQGSSGYTF
TRBV7-9	TRBJ2-5	CASSFDKDVETQYF
TRBV21-1	TRBJ1-5	CASTPTGYQPQHF
TRBV6-5	TRBJ2-1	CASSFGGGADEQFF
TRBV19	TRBJ2-7	CASSGARGLAGYEQYF
TRBV25-1	TRBJ1-4	CASSEGRGGMMDEKLFF
TRBV6-1	TRBJ1-2	CASSDQTGYGYTF
TRBV6-2/TRBV6-3	TRBJ2-1	CASSSTGGGEQFF
TRBV10-3	TRBJ1-2	CAAQDGGRKGCTF
TRBV28	TRBJ2-1	CAVGLRSYNEQFF
TRBV5-6	TRBJ1-2	CASSWEDGPSSDGYTF
TRBV14	TRBJ1-2	CASSQFSSARQLYGYTF
TRBV18	TRBJ2-7	CASLGQGVSEQYF
TRBV2	TRBJ2-7	CASSEWYGRPYEQYF
TRBV6-1	TRBJ2-7	CASRHRDGSYEQYF
TRBV7-9	TRBJ1-4	CASSLAGLDEKLFF
TRBV19	TRBJ1-5	CASSIMGTGHQPQHF
TRBV20-1	TRBJ2-5	CSARDNRLAGAIQGTQYF
TRBV12-3/TRBV12-4	TRBJ2-7	CASSLGLVSEQYF
TRBV14	TRBJ2-2	CASSPSASGELFF